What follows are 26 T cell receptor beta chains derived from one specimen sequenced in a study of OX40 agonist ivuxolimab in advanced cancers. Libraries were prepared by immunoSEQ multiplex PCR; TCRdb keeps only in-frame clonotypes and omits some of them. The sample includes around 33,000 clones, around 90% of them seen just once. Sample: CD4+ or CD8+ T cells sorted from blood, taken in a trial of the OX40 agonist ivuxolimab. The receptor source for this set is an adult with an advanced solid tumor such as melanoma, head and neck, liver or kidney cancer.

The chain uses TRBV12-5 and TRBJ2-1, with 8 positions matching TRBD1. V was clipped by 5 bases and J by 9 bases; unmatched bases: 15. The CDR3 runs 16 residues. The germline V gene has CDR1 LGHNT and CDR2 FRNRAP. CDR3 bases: TGTGCTAGTGGTCCGTTAGGACAGGGCATTACGGGTGAGCAGTTCTTC. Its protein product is CASGPLGQGITGEQFF.

Here the CDR3 DNA reads TGTGCCAGCAGCTTAGGACCAGGGGACACTGAAGCTTTCTTT. Translated, it gives CASSLGPGDTEAFF. The chain recombines TRBV7-2 with TRBJ1-1, with D perhaps TRBD1 (6 bases). The germline CDR1 and CDR2 sequences are SGHTA and FQGNSA. V lost 1 base and J lost 3, with 9 bases in between. This CDR3 has 14 residues.

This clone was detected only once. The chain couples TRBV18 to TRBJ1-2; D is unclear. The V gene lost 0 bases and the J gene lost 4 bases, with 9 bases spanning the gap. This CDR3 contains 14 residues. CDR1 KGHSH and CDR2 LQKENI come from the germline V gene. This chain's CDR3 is CASSPPRRTYGYTF. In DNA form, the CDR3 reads TGTGCCAGCTCACCACCGAGGCGGACCTATGGCTACACCTTC.

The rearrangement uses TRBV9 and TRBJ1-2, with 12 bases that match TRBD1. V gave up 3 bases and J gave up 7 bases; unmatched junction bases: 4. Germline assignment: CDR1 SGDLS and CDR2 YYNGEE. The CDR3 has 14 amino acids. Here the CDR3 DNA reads TGTGCCAGCAGCGAGGGACAGGGGGCTGGTGGCTACACCTTC. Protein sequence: CASSEGQGAGGYTF.

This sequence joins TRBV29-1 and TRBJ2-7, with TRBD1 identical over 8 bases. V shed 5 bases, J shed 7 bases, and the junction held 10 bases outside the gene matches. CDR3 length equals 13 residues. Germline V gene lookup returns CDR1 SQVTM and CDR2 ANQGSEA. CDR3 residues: CSVTGPGGREQYF. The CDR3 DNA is TGCAGCGTTACCGGGCCAGGGGGCAGGGAGCAGTACTTC.

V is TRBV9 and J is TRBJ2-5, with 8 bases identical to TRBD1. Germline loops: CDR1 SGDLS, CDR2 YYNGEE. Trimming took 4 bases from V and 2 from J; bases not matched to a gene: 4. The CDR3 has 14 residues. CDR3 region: CASSSRTGQETQYF. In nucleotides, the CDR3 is TGTGCCAGCAGCAGCCGGACAGGGCAAGAGACCCAGTACTTC.

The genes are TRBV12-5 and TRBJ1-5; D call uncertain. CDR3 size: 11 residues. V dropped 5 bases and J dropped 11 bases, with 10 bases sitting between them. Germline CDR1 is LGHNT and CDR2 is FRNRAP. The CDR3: CASGQITAQHF. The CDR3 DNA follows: TGTGCTAGTGGTCAGATTACAGCCCAGCATTTT. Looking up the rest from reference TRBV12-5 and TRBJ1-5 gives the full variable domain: DARVTQTPRHKVTEMGQEVTMRCQPILGHNTVFWYRQTMMQGLELLAYFRNRAPLDDSGMPKDRFSAEMPDATLATLKIQPSEPRDSAVYFCASGQITAQHFGDGTRLSIL.

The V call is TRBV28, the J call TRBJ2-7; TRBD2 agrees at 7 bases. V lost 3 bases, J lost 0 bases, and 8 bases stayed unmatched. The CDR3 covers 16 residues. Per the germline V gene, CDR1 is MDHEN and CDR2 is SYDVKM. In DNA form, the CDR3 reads TGTGCCAGCAGTTTGGCCGGGACTACCTACTCCTACGAGCAGTACTTC. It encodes CASSLAGTTYSYEQYF.

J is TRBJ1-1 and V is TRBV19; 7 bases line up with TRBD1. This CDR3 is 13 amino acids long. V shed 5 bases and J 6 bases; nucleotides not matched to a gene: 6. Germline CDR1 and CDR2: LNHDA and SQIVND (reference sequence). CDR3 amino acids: CASSFTGEAEAFF. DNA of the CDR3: TGTGCCAGTAGTTTCACAGGGGAGGCTGAAGCTTTCTTT.

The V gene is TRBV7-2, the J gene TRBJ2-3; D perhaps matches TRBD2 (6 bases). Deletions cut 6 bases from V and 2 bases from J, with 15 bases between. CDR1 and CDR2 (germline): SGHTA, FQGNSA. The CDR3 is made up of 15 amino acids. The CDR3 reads CASRLQEGTTDTQYF. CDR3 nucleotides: TGTGCCAGCAGGCTACAGGAGGGCACCACAGATACGCAGTATTTT. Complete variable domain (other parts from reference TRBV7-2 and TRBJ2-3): GAGVSQSPSNKVTEKGKDVELRCDPISGHTALYWYRQSLGQGLEFLIYFQGNSAPDKSGLPSDRFSAERTGGSVSTLTIQRTQQEDSAVYLCASRLQEGTTDTQYFGPGTRLTVL.

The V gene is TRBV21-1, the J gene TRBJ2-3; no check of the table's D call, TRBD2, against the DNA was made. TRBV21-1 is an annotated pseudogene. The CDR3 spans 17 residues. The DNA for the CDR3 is TGTGCCAGCAGCAAAGCGCGGGGGGGAGGGCCGACAGATACGCAGTATTTT. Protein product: CASSKARGGGPTDTQYF.

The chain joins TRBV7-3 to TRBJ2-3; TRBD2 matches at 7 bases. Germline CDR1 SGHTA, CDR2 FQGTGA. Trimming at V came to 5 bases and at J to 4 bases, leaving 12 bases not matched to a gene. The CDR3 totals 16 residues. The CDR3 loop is CASSRPPGGSSDTQYF. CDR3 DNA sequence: TGTGCCAGCAGCCGGCCCCCGGGCGGGAGCTCAGATACGCAGTATTTT. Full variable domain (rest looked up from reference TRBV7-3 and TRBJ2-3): GAGVSQTPSNKVTEKGKYVELRCDPISGHTALYWYRQSLGQGPEFLIYFQGTGAADDSGLPNDRFFAVRPEGSVSTLKIQRTERGDSAVYLCASSRPPGGSSDTQYFGPGTRLTVL.

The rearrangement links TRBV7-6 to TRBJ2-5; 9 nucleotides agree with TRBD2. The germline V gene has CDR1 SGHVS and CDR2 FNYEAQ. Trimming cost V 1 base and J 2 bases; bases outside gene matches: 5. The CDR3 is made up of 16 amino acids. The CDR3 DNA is TGTGCCAGCAGCTTAGGGCTAGCGGGAACACAAGAGACCCAGTACTTC. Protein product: CASSLGLAGTQETQYF.

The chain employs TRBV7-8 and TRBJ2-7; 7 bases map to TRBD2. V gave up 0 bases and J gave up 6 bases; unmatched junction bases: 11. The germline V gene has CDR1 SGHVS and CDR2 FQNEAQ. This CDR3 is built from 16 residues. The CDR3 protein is CASSLAPAGAVAEQYF. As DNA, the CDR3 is TGTGCCAGCAGCTTAGCCCCCGCGGGAGCCGTCGCCGAGCAGTACTTC.

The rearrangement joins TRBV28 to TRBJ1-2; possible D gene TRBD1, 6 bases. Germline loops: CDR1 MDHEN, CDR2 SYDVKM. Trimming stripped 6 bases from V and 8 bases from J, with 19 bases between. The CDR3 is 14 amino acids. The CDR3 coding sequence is TGTGCCAGCAGCCGGGGCCAGGGGAGGGAAGGCTACACCTTC. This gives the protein CASSRGQGREGYTF.

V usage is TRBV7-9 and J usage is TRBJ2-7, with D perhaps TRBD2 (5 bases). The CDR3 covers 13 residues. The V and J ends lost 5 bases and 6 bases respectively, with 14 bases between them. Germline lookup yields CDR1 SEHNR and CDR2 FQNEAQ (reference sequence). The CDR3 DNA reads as TGTGCCAGCAGCCTGGAAGGGAGATCCGAGCAGTACTTC. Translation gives CASSLEGRSEQYF. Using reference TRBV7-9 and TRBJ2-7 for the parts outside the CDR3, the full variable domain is DTGVSQNPRHKITKRGQNVTFRCDPISEHNRLYWYRQTLGQGPEFLTYFQNEAQLEKSRLLSDRFSAERPKGSFSTLEIQRTEQGDSAMYLCASSLEGRSEQYFGPGTRLTVT.

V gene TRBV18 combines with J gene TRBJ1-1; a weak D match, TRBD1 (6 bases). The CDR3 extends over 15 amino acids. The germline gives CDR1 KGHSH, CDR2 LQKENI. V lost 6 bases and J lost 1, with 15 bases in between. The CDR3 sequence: CASSNNQGQNTEAFF. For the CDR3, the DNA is TGTGCCAGCTCCAACAATCAGGGGCAGAACACTGAAGCTTTCTTT.

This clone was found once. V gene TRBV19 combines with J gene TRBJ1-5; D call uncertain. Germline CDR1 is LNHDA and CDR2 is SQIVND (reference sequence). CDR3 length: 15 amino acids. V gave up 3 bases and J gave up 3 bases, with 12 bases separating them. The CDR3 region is CASSMSRSPNQPQHF. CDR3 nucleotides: TGTGCCAGTAGTATGAGCAGGAGTCCCAATCAGCCCCAGCATTTT.

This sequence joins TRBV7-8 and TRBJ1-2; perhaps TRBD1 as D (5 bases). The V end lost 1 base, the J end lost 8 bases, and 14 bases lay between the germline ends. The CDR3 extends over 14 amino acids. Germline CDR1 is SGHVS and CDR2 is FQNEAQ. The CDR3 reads CASSLVLGDGGYTF. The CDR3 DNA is TGTGCCAGCAGCTTAGTTTTGGGGGATGGCGGCTACACCTTC. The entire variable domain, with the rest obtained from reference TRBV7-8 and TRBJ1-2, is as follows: GAGVSQSPRYKVAKRGQDVALRCDPISGHVSLFWYQQALGQGPEFLTYFQNEAQLDKSGLPSDRFFAERPEGSVSTLKIQRTQQEDSAVYLCASSLVLGDGGYTFGSGTRLTVV.

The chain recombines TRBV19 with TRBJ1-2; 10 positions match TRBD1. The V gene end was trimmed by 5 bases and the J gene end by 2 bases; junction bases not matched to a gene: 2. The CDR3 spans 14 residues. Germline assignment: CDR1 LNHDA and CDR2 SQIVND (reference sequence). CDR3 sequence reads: CASSRDRGNYGYTF. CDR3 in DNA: TGTGCCAGTAGTCGGGACAGGGGCAACTATGGCTACACCTTC.

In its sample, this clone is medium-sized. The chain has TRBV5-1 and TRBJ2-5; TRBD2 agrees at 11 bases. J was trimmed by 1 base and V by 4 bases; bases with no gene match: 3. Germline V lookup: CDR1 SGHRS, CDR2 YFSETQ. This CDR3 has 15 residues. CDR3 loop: CASSLGLAAQETQYF. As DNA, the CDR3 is TGCGCCAGCAGCCTGGGACTAGCGGCCCAAGAGACCCAGTACTTC.

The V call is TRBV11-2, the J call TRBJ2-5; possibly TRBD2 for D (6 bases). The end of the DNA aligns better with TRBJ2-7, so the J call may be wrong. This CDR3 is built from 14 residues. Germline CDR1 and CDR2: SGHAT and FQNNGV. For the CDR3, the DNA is TGTGCCAGCAGCTTAGTTCGCGGGACCTACGAGCAGTACTTC. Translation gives CASSLVRGTYEQYF.

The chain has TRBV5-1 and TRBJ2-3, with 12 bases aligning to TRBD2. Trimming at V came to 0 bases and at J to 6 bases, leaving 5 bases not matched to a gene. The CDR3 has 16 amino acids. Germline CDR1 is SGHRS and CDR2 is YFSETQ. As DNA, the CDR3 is TGCGCCAGCAGCTTGGTGGGGACTAGCGGGTTGGATACGCAGTATTTT. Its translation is CASSLVGTSGLDTQYF.

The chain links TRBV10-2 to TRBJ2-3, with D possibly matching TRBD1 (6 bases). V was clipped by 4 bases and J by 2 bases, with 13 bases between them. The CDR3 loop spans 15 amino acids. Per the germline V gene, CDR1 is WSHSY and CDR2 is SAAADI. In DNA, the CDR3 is TGCGCCAGCAGTGTGGGACACGACTACACAGATACGCAGTATTTT. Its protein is CASSVGHDYTDTQYF.

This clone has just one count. CDR3 residues: CSVGDGSGELFF. CDR3 nucleotide sequence: TGCAGCGTTGGGGACGGGAGCGGGGAGCTGTTTTTT. V is TRBV29-1 and J is TRBJ2-2; a possible D gene is TRBD2 (6 bases). V lost 4 bases and J 7 bases, leaving 10 bases between the germline ends. The germline V gene encodes CDR1 SQVTM and CDR2 ANQGSEA. The CDR3 runs 12 residues.

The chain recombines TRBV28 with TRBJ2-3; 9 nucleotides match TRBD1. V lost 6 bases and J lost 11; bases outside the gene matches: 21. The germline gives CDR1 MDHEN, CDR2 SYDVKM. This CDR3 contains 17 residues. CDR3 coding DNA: TGTGCCAGCAGCTCAGGACAGGGGTTCTCACAGAGGGGGGGGCAGTATTTT. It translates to CASSSGQGFSQRGGQYF.